The TCR beta chain described here comes from a study of T cell changes during pregnancy in multiple sclerosis. Using immunoSEQ multiplex PCR, the repertoire was profiled, and TCRdb retains in-frame clones only, with some absent. This sample has tens of thousands of clones, with approximately 90% found just once. V was clipped by 2 bases and J by 3 bases, with 13 bases between them. Germline values: CDR1 SNHLY, CDR2 FYNNEI. CDR3 length equals 15 residues. The TCR was taken from a female donor with multiple sclerosis, enrolled in a pregnancy study. The V gene is TRBV2, the J gene TRBJ1-2; D is perhaps TRBD1 (5 bases). The material sequenced was peripheral blood, taken in the third trimester of pregnancy. Here the CDR3 DNA reads TGTGCCAGCAGTGAAAATCCCGCAGGGCACTATGGCTACACCTTC. It encodes CASSENPAGHYGYTF. The whole variable domain, remainder taken from reference TRBV2 and TRBJ1-2, is EPEVTQTPSHQVTQMGQEVILRCVPISNHLYFYWYRQILGQKVEFLVSFYNNEISEKSEIFDDQFSVERPDGSNFTLKIRSTKLEDSAMYFCASSENPAGHYGYTFGSGTRLTVV.